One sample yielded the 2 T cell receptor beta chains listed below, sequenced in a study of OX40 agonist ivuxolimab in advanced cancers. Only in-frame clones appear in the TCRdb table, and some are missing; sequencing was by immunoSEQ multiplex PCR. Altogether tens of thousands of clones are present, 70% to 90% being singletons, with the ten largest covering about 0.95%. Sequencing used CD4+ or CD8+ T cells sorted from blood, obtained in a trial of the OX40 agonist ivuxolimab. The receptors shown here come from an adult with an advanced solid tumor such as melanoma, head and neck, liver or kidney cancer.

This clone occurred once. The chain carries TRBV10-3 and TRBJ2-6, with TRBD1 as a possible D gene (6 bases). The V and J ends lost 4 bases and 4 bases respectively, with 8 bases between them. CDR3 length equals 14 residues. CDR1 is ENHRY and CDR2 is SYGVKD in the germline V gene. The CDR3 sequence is CAISVQGGANVLTF. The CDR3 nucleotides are TGTGCCATCAGTGTACAGGGAGGGGCCAACGTCCTGACTTTC.

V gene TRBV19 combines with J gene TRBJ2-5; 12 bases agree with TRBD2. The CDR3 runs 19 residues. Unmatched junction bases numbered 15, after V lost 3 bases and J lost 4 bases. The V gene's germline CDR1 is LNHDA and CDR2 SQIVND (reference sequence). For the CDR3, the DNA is TGTGCCAGTAGTATTAGAGCCCGGCTAGCGGGAGGGCGGGGAGAGACCCAGTACTTC. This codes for CASSIRARLAGGRGETQYF.